This T cell receptor beta chain was observed in a study of blood T cell repertoires in COVID-19. Trimming cost V 5 bases and J 4 bases, with 14 bases left between them. This CDR3 spans 14 amino acids. The germline CDR1 and CDR2 sequences are LGHDT and YNNKEL (reference sequence). The assay was immunoSEQ multiplex PCR, and TCRdb's table has in-frame clones only and misses some. The table lists more than 200,000 clones, around 87% of them singletons. The chain links TRBV3-1 (or the pseudogene TRBV3-2) to TRBJ2-5, with D possibly TRBD2 on 6 matching bases. This clonotype originated in a woman aged 60-70 years with COVID-19, enrolled during active disease. Specimen: peripheral blood. CDR3 in DNA: TGTGCCAGCAGCAGTCGTCAGGGAGGAGAGACCCAGTACTTC. As protein: CASSSRQGGETQYF.